This passage covers 14 T cell receptor beta chains from one sample sequenced in a study of cytomegalovirus exposure and HLA in healthy donors. 13 Jbeta primers and 60 Vbeta primers were used for the PCR. TCRdb's table, derived via immunoSEQ multiplex PCR, lists solely in-frame clones and lacks some. Among over 90,000 clones, 64% were seen once, and the ten largest hold around 3.5%. Sequencing input: PBMCs. Receptors were obtained from a man aged 55 to 70 in good health and CMV-seronegative.

The CDR3 DNA is TGTGCCAGCAGCTTGGGGGGGACAGGGAAGACGGCTGAAGCTTTCTTT. Translating gives CASSLGGTGKTAEAFF. The rearrangement joins TRBV5-6 to TRBJ1-1; TRBD1 aligns across 9 bases. J was trimmed by 6 bases and V by 0 bases; bases with no gene match: 9. The CDR3 has 16 amino acids. Germline values: CDR1 SGHDT, CDR2 YYEEEE.

This clone appeared a few times. This chain links TRBV5-1 with TRBJ1-1; D might be TRBD1 (5 bases). The CDR3 consists of 16 residues. V lost 4 bases to trimming and J lost 6 bases, with 22 bases between them. CDR1 SGHRS and CDR2 YFSETQ come from the germline V gene. CDR3 protein: CASSPGPGGEYSEAFF. The CDR3 DNA sequence: TGCGCCAGCAGCCCCGGGCCCGGGGGGGAGTACTCTGAAGCTTTCTTT.

This chain joins TRBV29-1 and TRBJ2-7; D might be TRBD1 (6 bases). This CDR3 spans 11 amino acids. Per the germline V gene, CDR1 is SQVTM and CDR2 is ANQGSEA. V lost 7 bases to trimming and J lost 3 bases, with 10 bases between them. CDR3 residues: CSGRDNYEQYF. DNA for the CDR3: TGCAGCGGCCGGGACAACTACGAGCAGTACTTC.

The chain is built from TRBV27 and TRBJ1-1, with no clear D. V shed 4 bases and J shed 2 bases, with 5 bases lying between them. Germline assignment: CDR1 MNHEY and CDR2 SMNVEV (reference sequence). The CDR3 is 12 residues long. The CDR3 reads CASSSGNTEAFF. The CDR3 DNA is TGTGCCAGCAGTTCGGGTAACACTGAAGCTTTCTTT.

The V and J genes are TRBV7-9 and TRBJ2-7; 8 positions agree with TRBD1. Trimming removed 7 bases from V and 6 bases from J; junction bases left unmatched: 11. Germline V gene data show CDR1 as SEHNR and CDR2 as FQNEAQ (reference sequence). This CDR3 comprises 14 residues. The CDR3 sequence: CASTYWTGSTEQYF. CDR3 in DNA: TGTGCCAGCACCTATTGGACAGGGTCCACCGAGCAGTACTTC.

This rearrangement joins TRBV27 to TRBJ1-3; D is unresolved. Germline assignment: CDR1 MNHEY and CDR2 SMNVEV (reference sequence). With 0 bases removed from V and 4 bases from J, the gap between germline ends came to 10 bases. This CDR3 has 15 residues. CDR3 protein: CASSLSGHAGNTIYF. CDR3 coding DNA: TGTGCCAGCAGTTTATCCGGTCACGCCGGAAACACCATATATTTT.

The chain uses TRBV2 and TRBJ1-6; D call uncertain. V lost 4 bases and J 14 bases, leaving 12 bases between the germline ends. Germline V gene lookup returns CDR1 SNHLY and CDR2 FYNNEI. The CDR3 totals 12 residues. CDR3 loop: CASSGLGNTLHF. In nucleotides, the CDR3 is TGTGCCAGCAGTGGTCTTGGCAACACCCTCCACTTT. Based on the CDR3 plus reference TRBV2 and TRBJ1-6, the full variable domain is EPEVTQTPSHQVTQMGQEVILRCVPISNHLYFYWYRQILGQKVEFLVSFYNNEISEKSEIFDDQFSVERPDGSNFTLKIRSTKLEDSAMYFCASSGLGNTLHFGNGTRLTVT.

The V and J genes are TRBV7-6 and TRBJ1-1, with a weak D call TRBD1 (6 bases). Deletions cut 5 bases from V and 0 bases from J, with 7 bases between. CDR3 length equals 13 residues. Germline V gives CDR1 SGHVS, CDR2 FNYEAQ. The CDR3: CASSGQLNTEAFF. DNA of the CDR3: TGTGCCAGCAGCGGACAGCTGAACACTGAAGCTTTCTTT.

This chain links TRBV23-1 with TRBJ1-5, with a possible D match to TRBD1 (6 bases). TRBV23-1 is assigned to the ORF class and has an uncertain function. The CDR3 spans 17 residues. The ends were cut back, 6 bases at V and 0 bases at J, with 18 bases in the middle. The CDR3 nucleotides read TGCGCCAGCAGCCGGTTGTGGGGGCTGTATAGCAATCAGCCCCAGCATTTT. Its translation: CASSRLWGLYSNQPQHF.

In this sample, this clone turned up a few times. The chain is built from TRBV25-1 and TRBJ1-2, with D perhaps TRBD1 (5 bases). CDR3 length: 14 residues. Looked up from germline, CDR1 is MGHDK and CDR2 is SYGVNS. Between the trimmed V and J ends, which lost 5 bases and 7 bases, there was a span of 17 bases. CDR3 protein: CASSKLTAQAGYTF. In DNA, the CDR3 is TGTGCCAGCAGTAAGCTGACAGCCCAGGCTGGCTACACCTTC.

This clone was seen only once. V is TRBV4-1 and J is TRBJ2-5; D possibly corresponds to TRBD2 (6 bases). The CDR3 spans 13 residues. V gave up 10 bases and J gave up 3 bases, with 15 bases separating them. Germline V gene sequence: CDR1 MGHRA, CDR2 YSYEKL. CDR3 coding DNA: TGCGCCACCCCGGGGAGGACGAAAGAGACCCAGTACTTC. Amino acid sequence: CATPGRTKETQYF.

This chain links TRBV5-4 with TRBJ1-2, with D possibly TRBD1 on 5 matching bases. The germline gives CDR1 SGHNT, CDR2 YYREEE (reference sequence). This CDR3 spans 14 amino acids. The ends were cut back, 5 bases at V and 3 bases at J, with 14 bases in the middle. The CDR3 coding sequence is TGTGCCAGCAGATCCGGGGGGTTGGACTATGGCTACACCTTC. Translation: CASRSGGLDYGYTF.

CDR3 region: CASSDVAGLTDTQYF. CDR3 coding DNA: TGTGCCAGCAGTGACGTAGCGGGACTCACAGATACGCAGTATTTT. The chain has TRBV2 and TRBJ2-3, with TRBD2 identical over 8 bases. The J segment lost 2 bases and the V segment lost 3 bases, leaving 4 bases of the junction unmatched. This CDR3 has 15 amino acids. Germline CDR1 and CDR2: SNHLY and FYNNEI. Full variable domain (outside the CDR3, taken from reference TRBV2 and TRBJ2-3): EPEVTQTPSHQVTQMGQEVILRCVPISNHLYFYWYRQILGQKVEFLVSFYNNEISEKSEIFDDQFSVERPDGSNFTLKIRSTKLEDSAMYFCASSDVAGLTDTQYFGPGTRLTVL.

The CDR3 spells CASSILGGSANQETQYF. CDR3 coding DNA: TGCGCCAGCAGCATACTAGGGGGTAGCGCAAATCAAGAGACCCAGTACTTC. The chain uses TRBV5-1 and TRBJ2-5, with D possibly TRBD1 on 6 matching bases. Germline loops: CDR1 SGHRS, CDR2 YFSETQ. CDR3 length: 17 residues. With 4 bases removed from V and 2 bases from J, the gap between germline ends came to 21 bases.